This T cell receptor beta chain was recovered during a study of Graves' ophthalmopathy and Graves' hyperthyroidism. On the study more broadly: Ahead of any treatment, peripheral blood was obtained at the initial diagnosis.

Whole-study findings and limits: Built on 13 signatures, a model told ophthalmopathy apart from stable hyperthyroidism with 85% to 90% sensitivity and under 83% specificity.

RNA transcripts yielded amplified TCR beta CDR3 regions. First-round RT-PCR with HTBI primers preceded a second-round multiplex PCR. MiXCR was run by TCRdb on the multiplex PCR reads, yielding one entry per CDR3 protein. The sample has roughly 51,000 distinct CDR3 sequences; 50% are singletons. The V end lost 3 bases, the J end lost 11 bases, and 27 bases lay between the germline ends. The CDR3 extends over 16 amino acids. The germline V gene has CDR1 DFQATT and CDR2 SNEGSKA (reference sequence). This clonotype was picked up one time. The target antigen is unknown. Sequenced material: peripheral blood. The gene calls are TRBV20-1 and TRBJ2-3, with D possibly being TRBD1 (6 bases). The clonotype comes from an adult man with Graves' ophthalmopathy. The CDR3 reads CSARDSTGRQKAVQYF. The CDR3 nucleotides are TGCAGTGCTAGGGACTCGACAGGAAGGCAGAAAGCGGTGCAGTATTTT.